A single sample is the source of the 17 T cell receptor beta chains below, sequenced in a study of blood T cell repertoires in COVID-19. Assay used: immunoSEQ multiplex PCR; TCRdb lists only in-frame clones, some missing. The sample has some 150,000 clones; 88% are singletons. The sequenced sample was peripheral blood. Source of these receptors: a woman in her sixties or seventies with acute or convalescent COVID-19.

The V call is TRBV28, the J call TRBJ2-7; 10 positions agree with TRBD1. With 2 bases clipped from V and 7 bases from J, the junction kept 8 bases outside the gene matches. The CDR3 loop spans 15 amino acids. In germline, CDR1 is MDHEN, CDR2 SYDVKM. This CDR3 reads CASSLETGGRGEQYF. CDR3 DNA: TGTGCCAGCAGTTTAGAGACAGGGGGCCGAGGGGAGCAGTACTTC.

This chain links TRBV11-3 with TRBJ2-3; D might be TRBD2 (5 bases). Trimming removed 1 base from V and 8 bases from J, with 16 bases in between. This CDR3 is built from 15 residues. Germline V lookup: CDR1 SGHNT, CDR2 YENEEA. The CDR3 sequence: CASSLVPGGRVTQYF. The CDR3 nucleotides are TGTGCCAGCAGCTTAGTCCCGGGTGGGCGGGTTACGCAGTATTTT.

V usage is TRBV7-3 and J usage is TRBJ2-1; 7 bases are a match to TRBD2. Looked up from germline, CDR1 is SGHTA and CDR2 is FQGTGA. J gave up 9 bases and V 5 bases, and 16 bases lay outside the gene matches. This CDR3 spans 16 amino acids. CDR3 DNA: TGTGCCAGCAGCCCAGGACTAGGACGTCGAGTGACTGAGCAGTTCTTC. Translating gives CASSPGLGRRVTEQFF.

This chain joins TRBV5-1 and TRBJ2-2; 9 bases agree with TRBD1. V lost 4 bases, J lost 5 bases, and 6 bases stayed unmatched. The CDR3 has 15 amino acids. Germline CDR1 and CDR2: SGHRS and YFSETQ. Here the CDR3 DNA reads TGCGCCAGCAGCGAGTCCGGGACAGGGACCGGGGAGCTGTTTTTT. Translating gives CASSESGTGTGELFF.

The chain has TRBV30 and TRBJ1-1; no reliable D call. CDR1 GTSNPN and CDR2 SVGIG come from the germline V gene (reference sequence). Deletions cut 3 bases from V and 5 bases from J, with 13 bases between. The CDR3 extends over 13 amino acids. The CDR3 region has the DNA TGTGCCTGGAGGGGCAGGCGGGGTACTGAAGCTTTCTTT. Its translation: CAWRGRRGTEAFF.

This clone has just one count. This chain links TRBV19 with TRBJ2-2, with 10 nucleotides matching TRBD1. The V segment lost 5 bases and the J segment 5 bases; nucleotides outside the gene matches: 8. The CDR3 is 16 residues long. Germline V gene sequence: CDR1 LNHDA, CDR2 SQIVND (reference sequence). In DNA, the CDR3 is TGTGCCAGTAGTGTCCGGGACAGGGGAGGTACCGGGGAGCTGTTTTTT. This translates into CASSVRDRGGTGELFF. Full variable domain (rest looked up from reference TRBV19 and TRBJ2-2): DGGITQSPKYLFRKEGQNVTLSCEQNLNHDAMYWYRQDPGQGLRLIYYSQIVNDFQKGDIAEGYSVSREKKESFPLTVTSAQKNPTAFYLCASSVRDRGGTGELFFGEGSRLTVL.

The chain's CDR3 is CASSVGGAGNTIYF. The CDR3 nucleotides are TGTGCCAGCAGCGTAGGGGGAGCTGGAAACACCATATATTTT. The chain employs TRBV9 and TRBJ1-3, with no clear D. Germline lookup yields CDR1 SGDLS and CDR2 YYNGEE. The CDR3 spans 14 residues. The germline V and J ends were trimmed by 0 bases and 2 bases, with 6 bases remaining between them.

This clone was detected once. The chain has TRBV10-2 and TRBJ1-1; D might be TRBD1 (6 bases). The V end lost 0 bases, the J end lost 6 bases, and 11 bases lay between the germline ends. This CDR3 comprises 14 residues. The germline V gene encodes CDR1 WSHSY and CDR2 SAAADI. In DNA form, the CDR3 reads TGCGCCAGCAGTGAGTCACGAGGGGGATCTGAAGCTTTCTTT. Translation: CASSESRGGSEAFF.

The chain couples TRBV2 to TRBJ1-1; possible D gene TRBD1, 6 bases. V lost 3 bases and J 1 base, leaving 6 bases between the germline ends. The CDR3 has 13 residues. CDR1 and CDR2 from the germline V gene are SNHLY and FYNNEI. The CDR3: CASSETGNTEAFF. The CDR3 region has the DNA TGTGCCAGCAGTGAGACAGGGAACACTGAAGCTTTCTTT. Complete variable domain (other parts from reference TRBV2 and TRBJ1-1): EPEVTQTPSHQVTQMGQEVILRCVPISNHLYFYWYRQILGQKVEFLVSFYNNEISEKSEIFDDQFSVERPDGSNFTLKIRSTKLEDSAMYFCASSETGNTEAFFGQGTRLTVV.

This clone was found a few times. This CDR3 is also generated by other DNA sequences in the sample. The V call is TRBV30, the J call TRBJ1-6, with a possible D match to TRBD1 (6 bases). V was cut by 5 bases and J by 5 bases, with 10 bases left in between. CDR1 and CDR2 (germline): GTSNPN, SVGIG (reference sequence). The CDR3 extends over 13 amino acids. The CDR3 spells CAWATGDNSPLHF. CDR3 sequence (DNA): TGTGCCTGGGCGACAGGAGATAATTCACCCCTCCACTTT.

This chain connects TRBV30 to TRBJ1-2, with 10 positions matching TRBD1. This CDR3 spans 15 amino acids. The germline CDR1 and CDR2 sequences are GTSNPN and SVGIG (reference sequence). V lost 7 bases and J lost 4; bases outside the gene matches: 12. DNA for the CDR3: TGTGCCTATCAAAGGGACAGGGGAGGCGGCTATGGCTACACCTTC. Its translation: CAYQRDRGGGYGYTF.

In this sample, this clone turned up a few times. The chain recombines TRBV18 with TRBJ2-7; weak D call: TRBD1 (6 bases). Germline CDR1 and CDR2: KGHSH and LQKENI. The CDR3 is made up of 14 amino acids. V lost 0 bases, J lost 9 bases, and 15 bases lay in between. The CDR3 DNA follows: TGTGCCAGCTCACCACCTCAGGGGCGCGCGGGGCAGTACTTC. The encoded protein is CASSPPQGRAGQYF.

This clone was seen just once. The rearrangement links TRBV6-5 to TRBJ1-5; 7 nucleotides align to TRBD1. CDR3 length: 14 amino acids. In germline, CDR1 is MNHEY, CDR2 SVGAGI. V shed 5 bases, J shed 1 base, and the junction held 2 bases outside the gene matches. CDR3 sequence reads: CASSPGGSNQPQHF. The CDR3 DNA sequence: TGTGCCAGCAGTCCAGGGGGGAGCAATCAGCCCCAGCATTTT.

The J gene is TRBJ1-3, the V gene TRBV2, with D unresolved. V gave up 0 bases and J gave up 2 bases, with 8 bases separating them. There are 15 residues in the CDR3. Germline assignment: CDR1 SNHLY and CDR2 FYNNEI. The CDR3 is CASSEARAAGNTIYF. The DNA for the CDR3 is TGTGCCAGCAGTGAAGCGCGGGCCGCTGGAAACACCATATATTTT.

To note about this clone: One junction end disagrees with the germline gene, perhaps due to a read error. This chain joins TRBV5-4 and TRBJ2-1, with 10 bases matching TRBD1. The CDR3 runs 15 residues. In germline, CDR1 is SGHNT, CDR2 YYREEE (reference sequence). CDR3 DNA sequence: TGTGCCAGCACCTTGGACAGGGGGTCCTACAATGAGCAGTTCTTC. Its protein product is CASTLDRGSYNEQFF.

This clone was seen a handful of times. The rearrangement uses TRBV12-3 or TRBV12-4 and TRBJ1-6, with TRBD1 matching 9 bases. With 10 bases clipped from V and 7 bases from J, the junction kept 5 bases outside the gene matches. The CDR3 is 13 amino acids. CDR3 sequence: CATGQGWNSPLHF. CDR3 nucleotides: TGTGCCACCGGACAGGGGTGGAATTCACCCCTCCACTTT.

The gene calls are TRBV7-2 and TRBJ1-1; no definite D call. Trimming left V 2 bases short and J 6 bases short, with 7 bases between. Germline loops: CDR1 SGHTA, CDR2 FQGNSA. The CDR3 spans 12 residues. The CDR3 here is CASSLWEAEAFF. The CDR3 DNA follows: TGTGCCAGCAGCTTATGGGAGGCTGAAGCTTTCTTT.